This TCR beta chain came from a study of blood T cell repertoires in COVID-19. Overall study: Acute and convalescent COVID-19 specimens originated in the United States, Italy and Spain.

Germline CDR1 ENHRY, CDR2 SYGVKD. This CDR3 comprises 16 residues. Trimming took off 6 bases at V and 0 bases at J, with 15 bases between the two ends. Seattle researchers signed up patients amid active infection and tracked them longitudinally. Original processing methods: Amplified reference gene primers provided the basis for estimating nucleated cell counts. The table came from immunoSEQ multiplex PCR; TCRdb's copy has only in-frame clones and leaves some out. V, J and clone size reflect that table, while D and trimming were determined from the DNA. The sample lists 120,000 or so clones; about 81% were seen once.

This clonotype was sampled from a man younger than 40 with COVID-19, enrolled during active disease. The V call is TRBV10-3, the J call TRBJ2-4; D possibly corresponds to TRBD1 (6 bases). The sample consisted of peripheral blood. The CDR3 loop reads CAISNRADLAKNIQYF. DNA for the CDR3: TGTGCCATCAGCAACAGGGCCGATTTAGCCAAAAACATTCAGTACTTC.